This T cell receptor beta chain comes out of a study of T cell responses to AZD1222 COVID-19 vaccine. Overall study results and limits: Donors were largely white British and mainly female; clonal diversity was possibly underestimated.

Germline loops: CDR1 MDHEN, CDR2 SYDVKM. V dropped 5 bases and J dropped 7; count of bases not matched to a gene: 8. This CDR3 has 14 residues. Clones were sequenced by immunoSEQ multiplex PCR, and TCRdb holds only the in-frame ones, with some missing. The data show approximately 100,000 clones, with roughly 92% seen just once and approximately 4.8% held by the top ten. This clone came up a few times. Its specificity is not known. This receptor was identified in an adult in good health. The sample consisted of peripheral blood, taken on day 0 of AZD1222 vaccination. The V and J genes are TRBV28 and TRBJ1-2; 9 bases line up with TRBD1. The CDR3 coding sequence is TGTGCCAGCAGTAGAACAGGGGGCGCGGGTGGCTACACCTTC. This sequence encodes CASSRTGGAGGYTF.